These 29 T cell receptor beta chains were sequenced from one sample in a study of Graves' ophthalmopathy and Graves' hyperthyroidism. TCR beta CDR3 amplification used RNA transcripts. The first round was an RT-PCR with HTBI primers, and the second round was a multiplex PCR. TCRdb reprocessed the multiplex PCR reads via MiXCR and lists one record per CDR3 protein. This table holds some 170,000 distinct CDR3 sequences, roughly two fifths found once. Sequenced: peripheral blood. The source of these receptors is a man aged 25-45 years with Graves' ophthalmopathy.

The genes are TRBV6-1 and TRBJ2-7; weak D call: TRBD1 (5 bases). CDR1 and CDR2 from the germline V gene are MNHNS and SASEGT. V was cut by 4 bases and J by 3 bases, with 13 bases left in between. The CDR3 spans 14 residues. The CDR3 reads CASSARQWGYEQYF. The CDR3 coding sequence is TGTGCCAGCAGTGCTAGACAGTGGGGCTACGAGCAGTACTTC.

J is TRBJ2-7 and V is TRBV6-1; TRBD1 is a possible D gene (6 bases). Germline CDR1 is MNHNS and CDR2 is SASEGT. The CDR3 is made up of 13 amino acids. With 4 bases removed from V and 4 bases from J, the gap between germline ends came to 11 bases. The CDR3 here is CASSGRQVYEQYF. In DNA form, the CDR3 reads TGTGCCAGCAGTGGGAGACAGGTTTACGAGCAGTACTTC.

The sample holds many counts of this clonotype. This chain joins TRBV20-1 and TRBJ2-7, with D possibly TRBD1 on 6 matching bases. Trimming cost V 4 bases and J 5 bases, with 15 bases left between them. The CDR3 consists of 13 residues. CDR1 is DFQATT, CDR2 SNEGSKA, per germline (reference sequence). Here the CDR3 reads CSATDQGPHEQYF. As DNA, the CDR3 is TGCAGTGCTACGGACCAGGGGCCCCACGAGCAGTACTTC.

The genes are TRBV6-2 or TRBV6-3 and TRBJ2-7; D call uncertain. The V end lost 8 bases, the J end lost 2 bases, and 7 bases lay between the germline ends. The CDR3 spans 11 residues. Germline CDR1 reads MNHEY; CDR2 reads SVGEGT. In DNA, the CDR3 is TGTGCCAGCTCCTGGACCTACGAGCAGTACTTC. Translation gives CASSWTYEQYF.

Ten or more counts support this clonotype. This chain connects TRBV12-3 or TRBV12-4 to TRBJ1-2; D remains ambiguous. The CDR3 loop spans 14 amino acids. V was trimmed by 0 bases and J by 4 bases, leaving 9 bases between them. CDR3 sequence (DNA): TGTGCCAGCAGTTTAGCGCTCAGGATCTATGGCTACACCTTC. It yields the protein CASSLALRIYGYTF.

This sequence joins TRBV4-1 and TRBJ1-3, with 10 bases that match TRBD1. V gave up 2 bases and J gave up 4 bases; unmatched junction bases: 5. The CDR3 consists of 16 residues. From germline, CDR1 is MGHRA and CDR2 YSYEKL. The CDR3 DNA reads TGCGCCAGCAGCCAATATGACAGGGGGCTCGGAAACACCATATATTTT. This sequence encodes CASSQYDRGLGNTIYF.

This chain uses TRBV7-2 with TRBJ2-7, with TRBD2 as a possible D gene (6 bases). Germline V CDR1 and CDR2: SGHTA, FQGNSA. The V end was cut by 9 bases, the J end by 2 bases, with 17 bases between. The CDR3 sequence is 14 residues long. CDR3 DNA: TGTGCCAGTGACCCGAGCGGGCGAGCCTACGAGCAGTACTTC. Its protein product is CASDPSGRAYEQYF.

The J gene is TRBJ1-2, the V gene TRBV20-1; D remains ambiguous. Per germline, CDR1 DFQATT and CDR2 SNEGSKA (reference sequence). The CDR3 runs to 12 residues. V lost 5 bases and J lost 0, with 7 bases in between. CDR3 sequence reads: CSAAVANYGYTF. CDR3 sequence (DNA): TGCAGTGCTGCCGTAGCTAACTATGGCTACACCTTC.

This clonotype has ten or more counts. The V gene is TRBV27, the J gene TRBJ1-1; D remains ambiguous. The CDR3 loop spans 15 amino acids. In germline, CDR1 is MNHEY, CDR2 SMNVEV (reference sequence). The V end lost 2 bases, the J end lost 1 base, and 11 bases lay between the germline ends. Written as DNA, the CDR3 is TGTGCCAGCAGTTTAATCAGGACTAGGAACACTGAAGCTTTCTTT. It yields the protein CASSLIRTRNTEAFF.

This clonotype was counted at least ten times. The chain carries TRBV6-1 and TRBJ1-6; TRBD1 matches 9 bases. Germline loops: CDR1 MNHNS, CDR2 SASEGT. The CDR3 is made up of 18 amino acids. J lost 0 bases, V lost 7 bases, and 10 bases had no gene match. This chain's CDR3 is CASTQQTGGSSYNSPLHF. The CDR3, as DNA: TGTGCCAGCACCCAACAAACAGGGGGCAGCTCCTATAATTCACCCCTCCACTTT.

This clonotype was recorded many times. The rearrangement joins TRBV28 to TRBJ1-1; D gene unclear. Trimming took 8 bases from V and 8 from J, leaving 12 bases between them. The CDR3 is 11 residues long. Germline-derived CDR1 and CDR2 are MDHEN and SYDVKM. CDR3 coding DNA: TGTGCCAGCCGGCGGGCGGCCGAAGCTTTCTTT. Protein: CASRRAAEAFF.

In this sample, this clonotype turned up many times. The chain links TRBV7-3 to TRBJ2-2; tentative D call: TRBD2 (5 bases). CDR1 is SGHTA, CDR2 FQGTGA, per germline. V gave up 5 bases and J gave up 5 bases, with 15 bases separating them. The CDR3 length is 15 residues. CDR3: CASSPERTGTGELFF. The CDR3 DNA sequence: TGTGCCAGCAGCCCCGAAAGGACGGGGACCGGGGAGCTGTTTTTT.

This clonotype was seen at least ten times. The rearrangement uses TRBV6-1 and TRBJ2-5, with TRBD2 matching 14 bases. This CDR3 is built from 17 residues. Germline assignment: CDR1 MNHNS and CDR2 SASEGT. V was pared by 2 bases and J by 5 bases, with 7 bases of the junction left unmatched. This chain's CDR3 is CASSELTSGRDRETQYF. The DNA for the CDR3 is TGTGCCAGCAGTGAACTGACTAGCGGGAGGGACAGGGAGACCCAGTACTTC.

As regards this clonotype: Compared with germline, one end of the junction differs, possibly owing to a read error. The V call is TRBV12-3 or TRBV12-4, the J call TRBJ2-7; 8 positions agree with TRBD2. CDR3 length: 13 amino acids. CDR3 protein: CANSWGLAYEQYF. In DNA, the CDR3 is TGTGCCAACAGTTGGGGACTAGCCTACGAGCAGTACTTC.

This clonotype was seen many times. The V call is TRBV7-8, the J call TRBJ1-1; 8 bases fit TRBD1. This CDR3 region has 14 residues. V gave up 1 base and J gave up 10 bases; unmatched junction bases: 8. CDR1 SGHVS and CDR2 FQNEAQ come from the germline V gene. CDR3 loop: CASSLGDRTRRAFF. As DNA, the CDR3 is TGTGCCAGCAGCTTAGGGGACAGGACCCGACGAGCTTTCTTT.

V usage is TRBV11-2 and J usage is TRBJ1-1, with 7 bases aligning to TRBD1. The V gene's germline CDR1 is SGHAT and CDR2 FQNNGV. V lost 5 bases to trimming and J lost 5 bases; unmatched junction nucleotides: 8. This CDR3 spans 14 amino acids. The CDR3 DNA is TGTGCCAGCAGCCCAAACAGGGGAGATACTGAAGCTTTCTTT. Translating it yields CASSPNRGDTEAFF.

Many counts were recorded for this clonotype. The chain couples TRBV28 to TRBJ2-7; D is ambiguous. The CDR3 contains 14 residues. V lost 0 bases to trimming and J lost 0 bases, with 6 bases between them. CDR1 and CDR2 (germline): MDHEN, SYDVKM. The chain's CDR3 is CASSLWGNSYEQYF. CDR3 DNA sequence: TGTGCCAGCAGTTTATGGGGCAACTCCTACGAGCAGTACTTC.

In this sample, this clonotype turned up a few times. This chain joins TRBV9 and TRBJ2-7, with TRBD2 identical over 7 bases. This CDR3 comprises 16 residues. V was pared by 2 bases and J by 2 bases, with 10 bases of the junction left unmatched. Germline values: CDR1 SGDLS, CDR2 YYNGEE. CDR3 loop: CASSVGLRLAAYEQYF. CDR3 sequence (DNA): TGTGCCAGCAGCGTTGGGTTACGGCTAGCGGCCTACGAGCAGTACTTC. Variable domain in full (rest from reference TRBV9 and TRBJ2-7): DSGVTQTPKHLITATGQRVTLRCSPRSGDLSVYWYQQSLDQGLQFLIQYYNGEERAKGNILERFSAQQFPDLHSELNLSSLELGDSALYFCASSVGLRLAAYEQYFGPGTRLTVT.

In this sample, this clonotype turned up many times. The chain recombines TRBV6-2 or TRBV6-3 with TRBJ1-2; 8 bases map to TRBD1. This CDR3 is built from 12 residues. CDR1 is MNHEY, CDR2 SVGEGT, per germline. The trim removed 4 bases at V and 8 bases at J, leaving 3 bases unmatched. CDR3 coding DNA: TGTGCCAGCAGTTGGGACAGGCTGGGCTACACCTTC. It yields the protein CASSWDRLGYTF.

This clonotype was recorded once. This chain uses TRBV6-5 with TRBJ2-3; TRBD2 matches at 13 bases. CDR1 is MNHEY, CDR2 SVGAGI, per germline. Trimming cost V 5 bases and J 8 bases; bases outside gene matches: 7. This CDR3 is 15 amino acids long. CDR3 sequence: CASSLLAGGPGTQYF. The DNA for the CDR3 is TGTGCCAGCAGTCTACTAGCGGGAGGGCCCGGTACGCAGTATTTT.

The chain carries TRBV6-5 and TRBJ1-2; 11 bases line up with TRBD1. Trimming cost V 2 bases and J 4 bases; bases outside gene matches: 6. CDR1 and CDR2 (germline): MNHEY, SVGAGI. This CDR3 has 16 residues. CDR3 sequence reads: CASSYARTGGGYGYTF. Here the CDR3 DNA reads TGTGCCAGCAGTTACGCCCGGACAGGGGGCGGCTATGGCTACACCTTC.

The chain has TRBV4-3 and TRBJ2-7; possibly TRBD1 for D (7 bases). CDR3 length equals 18 residues. CDR1 LGHNA and CDR2 YSLEER come from the germline V gene. Trimming shortened V by 0 bases and J by 2 bases, and 20 bases separated the two germline ends. CDR3 region: CASSQEGGQGETPYEQYF. The DNA of the CDR3 is TGCGCCAGCAGCCAAGAGGGGGGTCAGGGGGAAACCCCCTACGAGCAGTACTTC.

This clonotype was recorded many times. CDR3 region: CATSEMTGRYTF. CDR3 coding DNA: TGTGCCACCAGTGAAATGACAGGGCGCTACACCTTC. The chain uses TRBV24-1 and TRBJ1-2, with 7 bases aligning to TRBD1. J was trimmed by 9 bases and V by 4 bases; bases with no gene match: 4. Per germline, CDR1 KGHDR and CDR2 SFDVKD. The CDR3 is 12 residues long.

This clonotype was detected ten times or more. The chain is built from TRBV12-3 or TRBV12-4 and TRBJ2-3, with D hard to call. Trimming cost V 3 bases and J 0 bases, with 1 base left between them. The CDR3 sequence is 12 residues long. DNA for the CDR3: TGTGCCAGCAGTTTGAGCACAGATACGCAGTATTTT. Its translation: CASSLSTDTQYF.

This clonotype has at least ten counts. This chain links TRBV2 with TRBJ2-5; 8 bases map to TRBD2. The CDR3 is made up of 16 amino acids. The germline gives CDR1 SNHLY, CDR2 FYNNEI. J lost 4 bases, V lost 6 bases, and 13 bases had no gene match. CDR3 amino acids: CASRAGLGGLAETQYF. The CDR3 coding sequence is TGTGCCAGCAGAGCGGGACTAGGGGGTTTGGCAGAGACCCAGTACTTC. The full variable domain, rest sourced from reference TRBV2 and TRBJ2-5, is EPEVTQTPSHQVTQMGQEVILRCVPISNHLYFYWYRQILGQKVEFLVSFYNNEISEKSEIFDDQFSVERPDGSNFTLKIRSTKLEDSAMYFCASRAGLGGLAETQYFGPGTRLLVL.

The chain has TRBV20-1 and TRBJ2-5; 10 bases are shared with TRBD2. Germline trimming cut 6 bases from V and 10 bases from J; bases unmatched to any gene: 2. Germline-derived CDR1 and CDR2 are DFQATT and SNEGSKA (reference sequence). The CDR3 covers 10 residues. CDR3 residues: CSAWTSGQYF. As DNA, the CDR3 is TGCAGTGCCTGGACTAGCGGCCAGTACTTC.

J is TRBJ1-6 and V is TRBV12-3 or TRBV12-4; D is ambiguous. The CDR3 has 14 residues. Trimming stripped 7 bases from V and 6 bases from J, with 13 bases between. In DNA form, the CDR3 reads TGTGCCAGCACCTCGGACGGAGCTAATTCACCCCTCCACTTT. This gives the protein CASTSDGANSPLHF.

This chain joins TRBV30 and TRBJ2-7, with D perhaps given as TRBD1 or TRBD2 (5 bases each). The CDR3 contains 14 residues. The germline CDR1 and CDR2 sequences are GTSNPN and SVGIG (reference sequence). V shed 0 bases and J shed 7 bases, with 16 bases lying between them. CDR3 in amino acids: CAWSVLWGRTEQYF. Here the CDR3 DNA reads TGTGCCTGGAGTGTATTGTGGGGCAGGACTGAGCAGTACTTC. The variable domain in full, with the rest retrieved from reference TRBV30 and TRBJ2-7, is SQTIHQWPATLVQPVGSPLSLECTVEGTSNPNLYWYRQAAGRGLQLLFYSVGIGQISSEVPQNLSASRPQDRQFILSSKKLLLSDSGFYLCAWSVLWGRTEQYFGPGTRLTVT.

The V and J genes are TRBV10-3 and TRBJ2-5; TRBD1 is a possible D gene (6 bases). V lost 6 bases, J lost 2 bases, and 10 bases lay in between. CDR1 ENHRY and CDR2 SYGVKD come from the germline V gene. The CDR3 loop spans 13 amino acids. The CDR3 DNA reads as TGTGCCATCAGGGACAGAGGGCAAGAGACCCAGTACTTC. This encodes CAIRDRGQETQYF.